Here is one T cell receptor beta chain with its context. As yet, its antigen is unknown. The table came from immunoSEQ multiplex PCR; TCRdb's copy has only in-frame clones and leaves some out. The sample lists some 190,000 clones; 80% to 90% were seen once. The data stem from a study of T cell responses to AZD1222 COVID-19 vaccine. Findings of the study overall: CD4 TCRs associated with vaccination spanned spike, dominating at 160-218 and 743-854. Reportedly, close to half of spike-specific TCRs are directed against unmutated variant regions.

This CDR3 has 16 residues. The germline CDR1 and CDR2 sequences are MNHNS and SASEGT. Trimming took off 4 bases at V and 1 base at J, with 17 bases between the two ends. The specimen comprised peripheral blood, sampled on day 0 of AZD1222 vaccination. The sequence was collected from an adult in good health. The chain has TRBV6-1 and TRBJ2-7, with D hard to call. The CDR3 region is CASSGVSRQASYEQYF. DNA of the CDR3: TGTGCCAGCAGTGGTGTCAGCCGTCAGGCTTCCTACGAGCAGTACTTC.